What follows describes a single T cell receptor beta chain. This CDR3 is built from 12 residues. V lost 8 bases and J 9 bases, leaving 14 bases between the germline ends. Reverse transcription of roughly 0.5 to 1 ug RNA was carried out with random hexamers. A multiplex approach, immunoSEQ multiplex PCR, amplified TCR beta CDR3 across 54 Vbeta and 13 Jbeta. From the immunoSEQ multiplex PCR reads, TCRdb called clonotypes with MiXCR, one entry per CDR3 protein. Of about 130,000 distinct CDR3 sequences listed, roughly 96% are singletons. The data belong to a study of CD8 T cells in Susac syndrome. Sequencing of TCR beta was performed on blood CD8+ T cells and on blood CD4+ T cells. In contrast to the negatively isolated CD8+ and CD4+ T cells, TEMRA cells were FACS-enriched.

The origin of this receptor is a human donor in good health. This chain links TRBV12-3 or TRBV12-4 with TRBJ1-5; D remains unclear. The sample consisted of CD4+ T cells from PBMCs. The chain's CDR3 is CASGETGRPQHF. The DNA of the CDR3 is TGTGCCAGCGGAGAAACTGGGAGGCCCCAGCATTTT.